Sequencing of this T cell receptor beta chain was carried out in a study of Tregs in tolerant kidney transplant recipients. The ends were cut back, 3 bases at V and 5 bases at J, with 7 bases in the middle. This CDR3 is 12 amino acids long. CDR1 is SGHTA, CDR2 FQGNSA, per germline. The repertoire was sequenced with immunoSEQ multiplex PCR; TCRdb's copy has only in-frame clones and lacks some. The sample yields approximately 99,000 clones, roughly 90% seen once. The sample here was CD4+ T cells from blood, taken before the transplant. The chain combines TRBV7-2 with TRBJ1-1; D gene ambiguous. The clonotype was recovered from a human donor who received a combined kidney and bone marrow transplant. The CDR3 loop reads CASSFGQTEAFF. CDR3 bases: TGTGCCAGCAGCTTTGGTCAGACTGAAGCTTTCTTT.